Below are 20 T cell receptor beta chains sequenced from a single sample in a study of T cell responses to AZD1222 COVID-19 vaccine. Profiling relied on immunoSEQ multiplex PCR, and the TCRdb table lists in-frame clones only, not all of them. The data contain 180,000 or so clones, around 92% of them singletons. Sample: peripheral blood, taken 28 days after the second AZD1222 dose. The receptors stem from an adult who received the AZD1222 COVID-19 vaccine.

The chain couples TRBV5-4 to TRBJ1-1; unclear D gene. V lost 4 bases and J lost 0, with 7 bases in between. CDR1 is SGHNT, CDR2 YYREEE, per germline (reference sequence). The CDR3 loop spans 13 amino acids. The DNA for the CDR3 is TGTGCCAGCAGCCCAGGACTGAACACTGAAGCTTTCTTT. It encodes CASSPGLNTEAFF.

The gene calls are TRBV11-3 and TRBJ1-5; D may be TRBD1 (6 bases). The CDR3 contains 18 residues. The V end was cut by 1 base, the J end by 0 bases, with 16 bases between. Per germline, CDR1 SGHNT and CDR2 YENEEA. The CDR3 DNA sequence: TGTGCCAGCAGCTTAGTTCCGGGGGCGATCCCTAGCAATCAGCCCCAGCATTTT. Amino acid sequence: CASSLVPGAIPSNQPQHF.

The chain uses TRBV7-2 and TRBJ1-5; the D gene is possibly TRBD1 (6 bases). This CDR3 comprises 14 residues. V lost 2 bases and J 5 bases, leaving 10 bases between the germline ends. The V gene's germline CDR1 is SGHTA and CDR2 FQGNSA. This CDR3 reads CASSLQGFYQPQHF. DNA of the CDR3: TGTGCCAGCAGCTTACAGGGGTTCTATCAGCCCCAGCATTTT.

The gene calls are TRBV7-2 and TRBJ1-2; D remains ambiguous. This CDR3 is 15 amino acids long. Germline assignment: CDR1 SGHTA and CDR2 FQGNSA. V was clipped by 0 bases and J by 5 bases, with 13 bases between them. The chain's CDR3 is CASSLARHTKYGYTF. DNA of the CDR3: TGTGCCAGCAGCTTAGCGCGTCACACGAAGTATGGCTACACCTTC.

Only a few counts were recorded for this clone. The chain is built from TRBV19 and TRBJ2-1, with D tentatively TRBD2 (6 bases). CDR1 LNHDA and CDR2 SQIVND come from the germline V gene (reference sequence). V was shortened by 1 base and J by 2 bases, with 6 bases between the two germline ends. The CDR3 runs to 14 residues. CDR3 DNA: TGTGCCAGTAGTATAGCGGGGGCCTACAATGAGCAGTTCTTC. It is translated as CASSIAGAYNEQFF.

The V gene is TRBV6-4, the J gene TRBJ2-2; tentative D call: TRBD2 (6 bases). The CDR3 totals 15 residues. The germline V gene encodes CDR1 MRHNA and CDR2 SNTAGT. Trimming removed 4 bases from V and 1 base from J, with 10 bases in between. The CDR3 bases are TGTGCCAGCAGTGTGGGGACTGGGAACACCGGGGAGCTGTTTTTT. Translation: CASSVGTGNTGELFF.

The CDR3 DNA reads as TGTGCCAGTCCTCGTGAGCTGGGACAGGGGGCCGTCGGCTATGGCTACACCTTC. Its translation: CASPRELGQGAVGYGYTF. The J gene is TRBJ1-2, the V gene TRBV6-7; 12 bases are shared with TRBD1. TRBV6-7 is given ORF status, its function remaining uncertain. CDR3 length equals 18 residues. V lost 9 bases to trimming and J lost 4 bases; unmatched junction nucleotides: 18.

V and J are TRBV19 and TRBJ1-1, with a possible D match to TRBD1 (5 bases). The CDR3 loop spans 12 amino acids. V gave up 1 base and J gave up 6 bases, with 6 bases separating them. CDR1 and CDR2 (germline): LNHDA, SQIVND (reference sequence). CDR3 amino acids: CASSIGGPEAFF. The DNA of the CDR3 is TGTGCCAGTAGTATAGGGGGCCCTGAAGCTTTCTTT.

This clone was detected only once. This chain joins TRBV18 and TRBJ2-6; unclear D gene. The CDR3 has 16 residues. V lost 0 bases and J lost 1, with 7 bases in between. Germline V gene lookup returns CDR1 KGHSH and CDR2 LQKENI. CDR3 loop: CASSPPMSSGANVLTF. CDR3 in DNA: TGTGCCAGCTCACCACCGATGAGTTCTGGGGCCAACGTCCTGACTTTC.

In its sample, this clone was seen once. The rearrangement uses TRBV29-1 and TRBJ2-5, with TRBD1 identical over 9 bases. This CDR3 has 15 residues. V dropped 6 bases and J dropped 4; count of bases not matched to a gene: 12. Germline-derived CDR1 and CDR2 are SQVTM and ANQGSEA. Here the CDR3 DNA reads TGCAGCGTCTTTCGGGGGACAGGGAGAGGAGAGACCCAGTACTTC. Amino acid sequence: CSVFRGTGRGETQYF.

The rearrangement uses TRBV3-1 (or the pseudogene TRBV3-2) and TRBJ2-3, with 11 positions matching TRBD2. This CDR3 has 16 amino acids. Trimming took 4 bases from V and 0 from J; bases not matched to a gene: 3. Germline CDR1 and CDR2: LGHDT and YNNKEL (reference sequence). The CDR3, as DNA: TGTGCCAGCAGCCCCGGGACTAGCGGTAGCACAGATACGCAGTATTTT. This translates into CASSPGTSGSTDTQYF.

The CDR3 loop reads CSASHRRAGEKLFF. Here the CDR3 DNA reads TGCAGTGCTAGTCACCGACGGGCGGGTGAAAAACTGTTTTTT. V is TRBV20-1 and J is TRBJ1-4; D gene unclear. The V gene's germline CDR1 is DFQATT and CDR2 SNEGSKA (reference sequence). Trimming removed 3 bases at V and 7 bases at J, with 15 bases between. The CDR3 length is 14 residues.

The V gene is TRBV5-4, the J gene TRBJ1-2; 7 nucleotides agree with TRBD1. Germline trimming cut 2 bases from V and 0 bases from J; bases unmatched to any gene: 7. There are 16 residues in the CDR3. CDR1 and CDR2 (germline): SGHNT, YYREEE (reference sequence). CDR3 region: CASSFPGTDANYGYTF. As DNA, the CDR3 is TGTGCCAGCAGCTTTCCTGGGACAGATGCTAACTATGGCTACACCTTC.

V usage is TRBV4-1 and J usage is TRBJ1-4; D is possibly TRBD1 (6 bases). The CDR3 runs to 16 residues. Germline V gene lookup returns CDR1 MGHRA and CDR2 YSYEKL. With 1 base removed from V and 0 bases from J, the gap between germline ends came to 9 bases. CDR3 coding DNA: TGCGCCAGCAGCCAAGGGACAGTAGCAACTAATGAAAAACTGTTTTTT. This translates into CASSQGTVATNEKLFF.

J is TRBJ2-7 and V is TRBV5-1; weak D call: TRBD2 (5 bases). This CDR3 is 19 amino acids long. From germline, CDR1 is SGHRS and CDR2 YFSETQ. Trimming left V 3 bases short and J 0 bases short, with 25 bases between. The CDR3 sequence is CASSSFFDTHRTSSYEQYF. In DNA, the CDR3 is TGCGCCAGCAGCTCATTTTTCGACACCCACCGCACTAGCTCCTACGAGCAGTACTTC.

This chain uses TRBV19 with TRBJ1-2, with D perhaps matching TRBD1 (6 bases). There are 14 residues in the CDR3. Germline loops: CDR1 LNHDA, CDR2 SQIVND (reference sequence). Trimming cost V 0 bases and J 6 bases, with 11 bases left between them. The CDR3 sequence: CASSIDMAGDGYTF. CDR3 nucleotides: TGTGCCAGTAGTATAGATATGGCAGGGGATGGCTACACCTTC.

The chain is built from TRBV20-1 and TRBJ1-2, with D possibly matching TRBD1 (6 bases). Germline V CDR1 and CDR2: DFQATT, SNEGSKA (reference sequence). The length of the CDR3 is 11 residues. The ends were cut back, 6 bases at V and 8 bases at J, with 13 bases in the middle. The chain's CDR3 is CSAQQGEGYTF. CDR3 bases: TGCAGTGCGCAACAGGGTGAAGGCTACACCTTC.

The chain carries TRBV30 and TRBJ1-2; D gene ambiguous. CDR3 length: 12 residues. V lost 0 bases and J 4 bases, leaving 6 bases between the germline ends. From germline, CDR1 is GTSNPN and CDR2 SVGIG (reference sequence). The CDR3 nucleotides read TGTGCCTGGAGTGTAGTCAGCTATGGCTACACCTTC. Protein: CAWSVVSYGYTF.

The V gene is TRBV4-1, the J gene TRBJ1-1, with 7 bases fitting TRBD1. The V segment lost 4 bases and the J segment 5 bases; nucleotides outside the gene matches: 7. CDR1 and CDR2 from the germline V gene are MGHRA and YSYEKL. The CDR3 covers 14 residues. CDR3 sequence reads: CASSPPTGRTEAFF. The DNA of the CDR3 is TGCGCCAGCAGCCCTCCGACAGGGAGAACTGAAGCTTTCTTT.

To note about this clone: Other DNA sequences in this specimen translate into the identical CDR3. The chain combines TRBV18 with TRBJ1-2; 11 bases align to TRBD1. The germline gives CDR1 KGHSH, CDR2 LQKENI. The length of the CDR3 is 13 residues. V gave up 3 bases and J gave up 7 bases; unmatched junction bases: 1. CDR3 sequence: CASSPGTGGGYTF. The CDR3 DNA reads as TGTGCCAGCTCACCTGGGACAGGGGGTGGCTACACCTTC. The entire variable domain, with the rest obtained from reference TRBV18 and TRBJ1-2, is as follows: NAGVMQNPRHLVRRRGQEARLRCSPMKGHSHVYWYRQLPEEGLKFMVYLQKENIIDESGMPKERFSAEFPKEGPSILRIQQVVRGDSAAYFCASSPGTGGGYTFGSGTRLTVV.